This T cell receptor (beta chain) was captured in a study of CD8+ T cells in alopecia areata. Reverse transcribed after extraction, RNA yielded cDNA as the sequencing template. Profiling relied on immunoSEQ multiplex PCR, and the TCRdb table lists in-frame clones only, not all of them. This table holds 90,000 to 150,000 clones, roughly two fifths found once. V shed 0 bases and J shed 0 bases, with 9 bases lying between them. CDR1 is SGHRS and CDR2 is YFSETQ in the germline V gene. The CDR3 runs 15 residues. This TCR was sampled from a human donor with alopecia areata. The chain links TRBV5-1 to TRBJ2-5; no definite D call. The sequencing input was CD4+ T cells sorted from blood. DNA of the CDR3: TGCGCCAGCAGCTTGGTGGGCCAGGACCAAGAGACCCAGTACTTC. Translation: CASSLVGQDQETQYF.